This is a list of T cell receptor beta chains from one sample in a study of T cells in tuberculosis. This table comes from immunoSEQ multiplex PCR, and its TCRdb copy is limited to in-frame clones, with some not included. The repertoire has 80,000 to 90,000 clones, approximately 90% of them found once; the top ten carry approximately 2%. Material for sequencing was CD1b-GMM tetramer-negative cells sorted from PBMCs. The receptors here all came from an adult woman with latent tuberculosis. Each CDR3 is given with its conserved first and last residue. A D gene is named only where the DNA matches it firmly. Some rows have no size entry. The others give once, few or many, or a class for an expanded clone.

j_call clone_size d_call v_call cdr3_aa cdr3_nt
TRBJ1-2 . . TRBV29-1 CSVRGGAYGYTF TGCAGCGTCCGAGGGGGAGCTTATGGCTACACCTTC
TRBJ1-6 . . TRBV27 CASSFGGSWGSPLHF TGTGCCAGCAGTTTTGGGGGGAGCTGGGGTTCACCCCTCCACTTT
TRBJ1-1 . . TRBV5-4 CASSPGQKNTEAFF TGTGCCAGCAGCCCCGGACAGAAGAACACTGAAGCTTTCTTT
TRBJ1-3 . . TRBV29-1 CSAPRDTGNTIYF TGCAGCGCCCCACGGGATACTGGAAACACCATATATTTT
TRBJ2-3 . . TRBV28 CAIGGYTDTQYF TGTGCCATCGGGGGTTACACAGATACGCAGTATTTT
TRBJ1-6 . . TRBV5-1 CASSLGSNSPLHF TGCGCCAGCAGCCTCGGGAGTAATTCACCCCTCCACTTT
TRBJ1-3 . TRBD1 TRBV29-1 CSVSGGSSGNTIYF TGCAGCGTTTCAGGGGGCTCCTCTGGAAACACCATATATTTT
TRBJ2-7 . TRBD1 TRBV4-1 CASSHEPGTGFSYEQYF TGCGCCAGCAGCCATGAACCAGGGACAGGGTTTTCCTACGAGCAGTACTTC
TRBJ2-2 . . TRBV9 CASSPQAQGTGELFF TGTGCCAGCAGCCCACAGGCCCAGGGCACCGGGGAGCTGTTTTTT
TRBJ1-6 . . TRBV6-5 CASSYRHSPLHF TGTGCCAGCAGTTACCGACACTCACCCCTCCACTTT
TRBJ2-4 . TRBD1 TRBV6-1 CASSEASQGADIQYF TGTGCCAGCAGTGAAGCATCCCAGGGGGCGGACATTCAGTACTTC
TRBJ1-1 . TRBD1 TRBV10-3 CAISETGGGMNTEAFF TGTGCCATCAGTGAGACAGGGGGGGGGATGAACACTGAAGCTTTCTTT
TRBJ1-1 . TRBD1 TRBV11-3 CASSTSQGDTEAFF TGTGCCAGCAGCACTTCACAGGGGGACACTGAAGCTTTCTTT
TRBJ1-1 . . TRBV28 CASSFQGGRTEAFF TGTGCCAGCAGTTTCCAGGGAGGTAGGACTGAAGCTTTCTTT
TRBJ1-1 once . TRBV6-5 CASSERRGNTEAFF TGTGCCAGCAGTGAAAGGAGGGGGAACACTGAAGCTTTCTTT
TRBJ1-2 . . TRBV6-6 CASTYLQGSYGYTF TGTGCCAGCACCTACCTTCAGGGGTCATATGGCTACACCTTC
TRBJ2-3 . . TRBV19 CASSIRQSTDTQYF TGTGCCAGTAGTATCCGACAGAGCACAGATACGCAGTATTTT
TRBJ2-2 . TRBD2 TRBV7-2 CASSLLLAGGHTGELFF TGTGCCAGCAGCTTATTACTAGCGGGGGGGCACACCGGGGAGCTGTTTTTT
TRBJ1-6 . TRBD1 TRBV5-5 CASSFGGTGGLSSPLHF TGTGCCAGCAGCTTCGGGGGGACAGGGGGCTTAAGTTCACCCCTCCACTTT
TRBJ2-2 . . TRBV6-1 CASGQTGMNTGELFF TGTGCCAGCGGACAGACTGGAATGAACACCGGGGAGCTGTTTTTT
TRBJ2-2 . . TRBV7-6 CASSLRSTGELFF TGTGCCAGCAGCTTGAGGTCAACCGGGGAGCTGTTTTTT
TRBJ2-3 . . TRBV6-1 CASRRGTDTQYF TGTGCCAGCAGGCGTGGTACAGATACGCAGTATTTT
TRBJ2-7 . . TRBV19 CASSGPNYEQYF TGTGCCAGTAGTGGGCCTAACTACGAGCAGTACTTC
TRBJ1-2 . TRBD1 TRBV30 CAWDRVRGYTF TGTGCCTGGGACAGGGTTAGAGGCTACACCTTC
TRBJ2-2 . TRBD2 TRBV2 CASSVGGGNTGELFF TGTGCCAGCAGTGTGGGCGGGGGGAACACCGGGGAGCTGTTTTTT
TRBJ1-2 . TRBD1 TRBV28 CASSSSQGASGYTF TGTGCCAGCAGTTCAAGTCAGGGGGCCAGTGGCTACACCTTC
TRBJ2-3 . TRBD2 TRBV10-3 CATSGGGRTDTQYF TGTGCCACCAGCGGGGGGGGAAGGACAGATACGCAGTATTTT
TRBJ2-2 . TRBD1 TRBV6-1 CASSDGQGFDTGELFF TGTGCCAGCAGTGATGGACAGGGGTTTGACACCGGGGAGCTGTTTTTT
TRBJ2-3 few . TRBV9 CASKGGQITDTQYF TGTGCCAGCAAGGGGGGACAGATAACAGATACGCAGTATTTT
TRBJ2-2 . . TRBV6-6 CASTEATGELFF TGTGCCAGCACCGAAGCGACCGGGGAGCTGTTTTTT
TRBJ1-5 . . TRBV2 CASSAWSGVPNQPQHF TGTGCCAGCAGTGCTTGGTCGGGGGTCCCCAATCAGCCCCAGCATTTT
TRBJ2-1 . TRBD2 TRBV6-5 CASSYQRGKNNEQFF TGTGCCAGCAGTTACCAGCGGGGTAAAAACAATGAGCAGTTCTTC
TRBJ1-1 . . TRBV30 CAWESQIHTEAFF TGTGCCTGGGAAAGCCAAATTCACACTGAAGCTTTCTTT
TRBJ1-2 . . TRBV6-1 CASRPDRNYGYTF TGTGCCAGCAGACCTGACAGGAACTATGGCTACACCTTC
TRBJ2-1 . . TRBV7-2 CASSLTSSSYNEQFF TGTGCCAGCAGCTTAACCTCTAGCTCCTACAATGAGCAGTTCTTC
TRBJ2-1 once TRBD2 TRBV7-8 CASSSGTSGGASEQFF TGTGCCAGCAGCTCCGGGACTAGCGGGGGGGCCAGTGAGCAGTTCTTC
TRBJ1-2 . . TRBV28 CASSLRPGGSYGYTF TGTGCCAGCAGTTTGAGACCGGGAGGTAGCTATGGCTACACCTTC
TRBJ2-5 . . TRBV11-2 CASSLLNQETQYF TGTGCCAGCAGCTTACTTAATCAAGAGACCCAGTACTTC
TRBJ2-1 . TRBD2 TRBV7-2 CASSSGLAKEQFF TGTGCCAGCAGCTCGGGACTAGCGAAGGAGCAGTTCTTC
TRBJ1-5 . TRBD1 TRBV27 CASSAQGGGQPQHF TGTGCCAGCAGTGCACAGGGGGGAGGTCAGCCCCAGCATTTT
TRBJ2-7 . . TRBV6-5 CASSYVYRDEQYF TGTGCCAGCAGTTATGTCTACAGGGACGAGCAGTACTTC
TRBJ1-2 . TRBD1 TRBV7-9 CASSPRQGGLGYTF TGTGCCAGCAGCCCCAGACAGGGTGGTTTGGGCTACACCTTC
TRBJ1-2 . . TRBV30 CAWSVISDGYTF TGTGCCTGGAGTGTTATCAGTGATGGCTACACCTTC
TRBJ1-1 . TRBD1 TRBV10-3 CAISEPRTGAVNTEAFF TGTGCCATCAGTGAGCCCCGGACAGGGGCAGTTAACACTGAAGCTTTCTTT
TRBJ1-5 . . TRBV13 CASGFGSGNQPQHF TGTGCCAGCGGTTTCGGTTCTGGCAATCAGCCCCAGCATTTT